Following are 27 T cell receptor beta chains from one sample sequenced in a study of PD-1 blockade in classical Hodgkin lymphoma. Every patient relapsed after autologous stem cell transplantation, and brentuximab vedotin exposure varied. The data were produced by immunoSEQ multiplex PCR, yet TCRdb's version contains in-frame clones alone and is incomplete. The top ten clones hold around 20% of a sample with 46,000 or so clones, over 60% of them seen once. The sample consisted of peripheral blood mononuclear cells (PBMCs), taken before the second cycle of nivolumab. These receptor sequences come from a human donor with classical Hodgkin lymphoma.

This clone was observed a handful of times. This chain links TRBV11-2 with TRBJ1-1; no definite D call. CDR1 and CDR2 from the germline V gene are SGHAT and FQNNGV. Deletions cut 7 bases from V and 0 bases from J, with 12 bases between. The CDR3 runs to 14 residues. CDR3 bases: TGTGCCAGCACCCCGGGCATCATGAACACTGAAGCTTTCTTT. It is translated as CASTPGIMNTEAFF.

On this clone itself: An end of the junction differs from the germline gene, which may be a read error. The genes are TRBV5-4 and TRBJ1-1; 9 bases match TRBD1. This CDR3 has 14 amino acids. Germline V lookup: CDR1 SGHNT, CDR2 YYREEE (reference sequence). The CDR3 reads CASSLRTGDTEAFF. CDR3 coding DNA: TGTGCCAGCAGCCTAAGGACAGGGGACACGGAAGCTTTCTTT.

This rearrangement joins TRBV7-2 to TRBJ2-3; TRBD2 agrees at 10 bases. The trim removed 3 bases at V and 0 bases at J, leaving 9 bases unmatched. The CDR3 has 18 amino acids. The V gene's germline CDR1 is SGHTA and CDR2 FQGNSA. The CDR3 protein is CASSLRLAGVTSTDTQYF. CDR3 DNA sequence: TGTGCCAGCAGCTTGAGGCTAGCGGGGGTAACTAGCACAGATACGCAGTATTTT.

The genes are TRBV10-2 and TRBJ1-5, with D unresolved. CDR1 and CDR2 from the germline V gene are WSHSY and SAAADI. The CDR3 is 14 amino acids. Trimming cost V 6 bases and J 6 bases, with 15 bases left between them. For the CDR3, the DNA is TGCGCCAGCAGACGAGGGCAGGAAAGTCAGCCCCAGCATTTT. Its protein product is CASRRGQESQPQHF.

V is TRBV19 and J is TRBJ1-1; possible D gene TRBD1, 6 bases. The CDR3 covers 16 residues. Trimming removed 5 bases at V and 0 bases at J, with 16 bases between. The V gene's germline CDR1 is LNHDA and CDR2 SQIVND (reference sequence). The CDR3 DNA sequence: TGTGCCAGTAGTGAGCACAGGGTGGGTTTGAACACTGAAGCTTTCTTT. It translates to CASSEHRVGLNTEAFF.

The J gene is TRBJ1-1, the V gene TRBV28, with D possibly matching TRBD1 (6 bases). The germline CDR1 and CDR2 sequences are MDHEN and SYDVKM. The CDR3 is made up of 16 amino acids. Trimming removed 7 bases at V and 4 bases at J, with 22 bases between. The CDR3 is CASTIIAGRGSTEAFF. CDR3 nucleotides: TGTGCCAGCACCATCATTGCTGGCAGGGGAAGCACTGAAGCTTTCTTT.

V and J are TRBV30 and TRBJ2-3; TRBD1 agrees at 7 bases. Germline values: CDR1 GTSNPN, CDR2 SVGIG (reference sequence). The CDR3 contains 13 residues. V gave up 3 bases and J gave up 9 bases; unmatched junction bases: 9. The CDR3 sequence: CAWSRQGDGTQYF. The CDR3 DNA reads as TGTGCCTGGAGCAGACAGGGAGATGGCACGCAGTATTTT.

There are a few counts of this clone. The chain combines TRBV4-1 with TRBJ1-5; D may be TRBD1 (5 bases). Trimming removed 3 bases at V and 5 bases at J, with 14 bases between. The germline CDR1 and CDR2 sequences are MGHRA and YSYEKL. CDR3 length equals 15 residues. The CDR3 is CASSHVGTGDQPQHF. The CDR3 DNA follows: TGCGCCAGCAGCCACGTGGGGACGGGAGATCAGCCCCAGCATTTT.

This chain uses TRBV5-4 with TRBJ1-1; 8 bases fit TRBD1. CDR3 size: 14 residues. Germline CDR1 is SGHNT and CDR2 is YYREEE (reference sequence). V gave up 3 bases and J gave up 3 bases; unmatched junction bases: 4. The CDR3 DNA reads as TGTGCCAGCAGCTCGGGACAGGCGGACACTGAAGCTTTCTTT. Translation: CASSSGQADTEAFF.

Points on this clone: This CDR3 is also generated by other DNA sequences in the sample. This chain uses TRBV7-9 with TRBJ2-7; D is uncertain. The CDR3 sequence is 12 residues long. The germline V gene encodes CDR1 SEHNR and CDR2 FQNEAQ (reference sequence). Trimming took 2 bases from V and 4 from J, leaving 6 bases between them. The CDR3, as DNA: TGTGCCAGCAGCTTATCGTCATACGAGCAGTACTTC. Translating it yields CASSLSSYEQYF.

The genes are TRBV12-5 and TRBJ2-7; D is uncertain. Between the trimmed V and J ends, which lost 3 bases and 4 bases, there was a span of 10 bases. Germline V gene data show CDR1 as LGHNT and CDR2 as FRNRAP. CDR3 length equals 13 residues. The CDR3 coding sequence is TGTGCTAGTGGTTTCGGCAGCCCTTACGAGCAGTACTTC. Translating it yields CASGFGSPYEQYF.

J is TRBJ2-3 and V is TRBV5-1; D may be TRBD1 (5 bases). The CDR3 is 14 amino acids. The germline gives CDR1 SGHRS, CDR2 YFSETQ. Between the trimmed V and J ends, which lost 0 bases and 3 bases, there was a span of 8 bases. The CDR3 DNA reads TGCGCCAGCAGCTTGGGCGACAGAACAGATACGCAGTATTTT. Its protein is CASSLGDRTDTQYF.

The J gene is TRBJ1-3, the V gene TRBV29-1; 7 bases agree with TRBD1. The J segment lost 2 bases and the V segment lost 5 bases, leaving 3 bases of the junction unmatched. This CDR3 region has 13 residues. Germline CDR1 reads SQVTM; CDR2 reads ANQGSEA. The CDR3 DNA reads TGCAGCGTTTCCGACAGGGCTGGAAACACCATATATTTT. This sequence encodes CSVSDRAGNTIYF.

The V gene is TRBV7-2, the J gene TRBJ2-3, with 10 bases fitting TRBD2. V gave up 2 bases and J gave up 4 bases; unmatched junction bases: 3. This CDR3 has 15 amino acids. Germline V gene lookup returns CDR1 SGHTA and CDR2 FQGNSA. The CDR3 DNA follows: TGTGCCAGCAGCTTATCCAGCGGGGGGGCAGATACGCAGTATTTT. The encoded protein is CASSLSSGGADTQYF.

The chain couples TRBV5-4 to TRBJ2-2; 7 bases agree with TRBD2. V trimming: 2 bases; J trimming: 8 bases; junction bases outside the gene matches: 9. The CDR3 has 15 residues. Germline V CDR1 and CDR2: SGHNT, YYREEE (reference sequence). DNA for the CDR3: TGTGCCAGCAGCTTTTCCAGCGGGATATCGGGGGAGCTGTTTTTT. It specifies CASSFSSGISGELFF.

The chain joins TRBV25-1 to TRBJ1-6; the D is unclear. V dropped 1 base and J dropped 8 bases, with 6 bases sitting between them. The CDR3 has 13 residues. The germline V gene encodes CDR1 MGHDK and CDR2 SYGVNS. CDR3 sequence reads: CASSEFMDSPLHF. The CDR3, as DNA: TGTGCCAGCAGTGAATTCATGGATTCACCCCTCCACTTT.

The chain recombines TRBV6-5 with TRBJ1-3, with D unclear. The CDR3 sequence is 13 residues long. Trimming pared 4 bases from V and 1 base from J, leaving 5 bases between. Germline V CDR1 and CDR2: MNHEY, SVGAGI. The chain's CDR3 is CASSSSSGNTIYF. As DNA, the CDR3 is TGTGCCAGCAGTTCTTCTTCTGGAAACACCATATATTTT.

The genes are TRBV6-5 and TRBJ2-7; 7 bases fit TRBD1. Germline V gene sequence: CDR1 MNHEY, CDR2 SVGAGI. The CDR3 extends over 16 amino acids. J was trimmed by 0 bases and V by 4 bases; bases with no gene match: 9. The CDR3 sequence is CASSSDRQGGSYEQYF. CDR3 DNA: TGTGCCAGCAGTTCAGACAGACAGGGCGGCTCCTACGAGCAGTACTTC.

The chain links TRBV7-9 to TRBJ1-5; weak D call: TRBD1 (5 bases). This CDR3 has 14 amino acids. Germline loops: CDR1 SEHNR, CDR2 FQNEAQ (reference sequence). Trimming pared 1 base from V and 4 bases from J, leaving 8 bases between. The CDR3 protein is CASSLGGGNQPQHF. CDR3 coding DNA: TGTGCCAGCAGCTTAGGGGGGGGGAATCAGCCCCAGCATTTT.

The chain joins TRBV7-3 to TRBJ2-1; perhaps TRBD2 as D (7 bases). The CDR3 runs 11 residues. V was cut by 5 bases and J by 12 bases, with 11 bases left in between. Per the germline V gene, CDR1 is SGHTA and CDR2 is FQGTGA. This chain's CDR3 is CASSPGGRQFF. In nucleotides, the CDR3 is TGTGCCAGCAGCCCCGGGGGGCGGCAGTTCTTC. Full variable domain (remainder filled in from reference TRBV7-3 and TRBJ2-1): GAGVSQTPSNKVTEKGKYVELRCDPISGHTALYWYRQSLGQGPEFLIYFQGTGAADDSGLPNDRFFAVRPEGSVSTLKIQRTERGDSAVYLCASSPGGRQFFGPGTRLTVL.

V and J are TRBV6-6 and TRBJ2-7; D not certain. The CDR3 runs 13 residues. Looked up from germline, CDR1 is MNHNY and CDR2 is SVGAGI (reference sequence). Trimming pared 2 bases from V and 0 bases from J, leaving 5 bases between. CDR3 DNA sequence: TGTGCCAGCAGTTACCAGGACTCCTACGAGCAGTACTTC. This codes for CASSYQDSYEQYF.

The chain links TRBV7-2 to TRBJ2-3, with unresolved D. Per germline, CDR1 SGHTA and CDR2 FQGNSA. The CDR3 is 14 residues long. V was shortened by 1 base and J by 0 bases, with 5 bases between the two germline ends. The CDR3 loop reads CASSLVGSTDTQYF. The DNA for the CDR3 is TGTGCCAGCAGCTTAGTTGGTAGCACAGATACGCAGTATTTT.

This clone turned up a few times. This chain links TRBV5-1 with TRBJ2-5; D not certain. Germline loops: CDR1 SGHRS, CDR2 YFSETQ. Trimming shortened V by 2 bases and J by 2 bases, and 7 bases separated the two germline ends. The CDR3 consists of 13 residues. This CDR3 is CASSFGNQETQYF. The CDR3 nucleotides read TGCGCCAGCAGCTTTGGCAATCAAGAGACCCAGTACTTC.

This chain connects TRBV5-1 to TRBJ2-5; no clear D gene. The CDR3 loop spans 14 amino acids. Germline CDR1 is SGHRS and CDR2 is YFSETQ. Trimming removed 0 bases from V and 3 bases from J, with 9 bases in between. CDR3 sequence reads: CASSLGTVEETQYF. The DNA of the CDR3 is TGCGCCAGCAGCTTGGGGACGGTCGAAGAGACCCAGTACTTC.

V usage is TRBV28 and J usage is TRBJ2-2, with 9 bases identical to TRBD2. Germline V gene sequence: CDR1 MDHEN, CDR2 SYDVKM. This CDR3 is built from 14 residues. With 6 bases clipped from V and 6 bases from J, the junction kept 5 bases outside the gene matches. The DNA for the CDR3 is TGTGCCAGCAGGGTAGCGGGAGAGGCCGGGGAGCTGTTTTTT. It translates to CASRVAGEAGELFF.

This chain joins TRBV30 and TRBJ2-2, with D maybe TRBD2 (5 bases). CDR1 GTSNPN and CDR2 SVGIG come from the germline V gene (reference sequence). Trimming shortened V by 0 bases and J by 2 bases, and 10 bases separated the two germline ends. The CDR3 is 15 residues long. The CDR3 loop is CAWSVGSVNTGELFF. The CDR3 DNA follows: TGTGCCTGGAGTGTGGGGAGCGTAAACACCGGGGAGCTGTTTTTT.

The chain recombines TRBV30 with TRBJ1-2; the D is unclear. V lost 2 bases, J lost 8 bases, and 15 bases lay in between. The CDR3 totals 13 residues. The germline CDR1 and CDR2 sequences are GTSNPN and SVGIG (reference sequence). CDR3 region: CAWSKGIPAGYTF. For the CDR3, the DNA is TGTGCCTGGAGTAAAGGGATACCGGCCGGCTACACCTTC.